Sequencing of this T cell receptor (beta chain) was carried out in a study of blood T cell repertoires in COVID-19. With 5 bases removed from V and 5 bases from J, the gap between germline ends came to 12 bases. CDR1 is SEHNR and CDR2 is FQNEAQ in the germline V gene (reference sequence). This CDR3 spans 13 amino acids. Assay used: immunoSEQ multiplex PCR; TCRdb lists only in-frame clones, some missing. The sample has some 200,000 clones, roughly 89% seen once. The sequence was obtained from a woman in her thirties or forties with acute COVID-19. The V and J genes are TRBV7-9 and TRBJ2-5; unclear D gene. Sequencing used PBMCs or T cells enriched from blood (not recorded which). The CDR3 loop reads CASSPGLGETQYF. The CDR3 coding sequence is TGTGCCAGCAGCCCAGGCCTTGGGGAGACCCAGTACTTC.